This T cell receptor (beta chain) was retrieved from a study of blood T cell repertoires in COVID-19. Germline V CDR1 and CDR2: MDHEN, SYDVKM. Between the trimmed V and J ends, which lost 2 bases and 7 bases, there was a span of 12 bases. This CDR3 has 14 residues. Sequenced by immunoSEQ multiplex PCR; TCRdb stores in-frame clones only, minus some. The sample lists 170,000 or so clones, 88% occurring once. Donors in Cohort 3 counted as recovered after two negative PCRs, clearance, or symptom resolution. The chain uses TRBV28 and TRBJ2-1; D possibly corresponds to TRBD2 (6 bases). The TCR was taken from a woman between 18 and 29 years old who had recovered from COVID-19. Sequencing input: PBMCs or T cells enriched from blood (not recorded which). The CDR3 DNA is TGTGCCAGCAGTTTACTTTCAGGGAGGAATGAGCAGTTCTTC. It codes for CASSLLSGRNEQFF.